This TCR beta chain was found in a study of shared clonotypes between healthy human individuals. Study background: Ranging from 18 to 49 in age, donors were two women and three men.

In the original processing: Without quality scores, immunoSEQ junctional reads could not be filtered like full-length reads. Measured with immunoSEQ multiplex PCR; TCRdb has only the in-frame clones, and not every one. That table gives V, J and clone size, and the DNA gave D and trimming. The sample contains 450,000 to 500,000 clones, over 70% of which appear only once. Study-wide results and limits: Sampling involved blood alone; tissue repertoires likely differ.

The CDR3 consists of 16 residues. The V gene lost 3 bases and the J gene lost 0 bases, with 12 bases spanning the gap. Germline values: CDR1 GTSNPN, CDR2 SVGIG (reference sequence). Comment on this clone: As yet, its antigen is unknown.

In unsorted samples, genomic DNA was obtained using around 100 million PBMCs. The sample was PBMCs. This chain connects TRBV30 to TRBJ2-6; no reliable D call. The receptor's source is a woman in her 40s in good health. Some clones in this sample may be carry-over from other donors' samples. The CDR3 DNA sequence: TGTGCCTGGAGAAAGGGTTCCAGCTCTGGGGCCAACGTCCTGACTTTC. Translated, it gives CAWRKGSSSGANVLTF.